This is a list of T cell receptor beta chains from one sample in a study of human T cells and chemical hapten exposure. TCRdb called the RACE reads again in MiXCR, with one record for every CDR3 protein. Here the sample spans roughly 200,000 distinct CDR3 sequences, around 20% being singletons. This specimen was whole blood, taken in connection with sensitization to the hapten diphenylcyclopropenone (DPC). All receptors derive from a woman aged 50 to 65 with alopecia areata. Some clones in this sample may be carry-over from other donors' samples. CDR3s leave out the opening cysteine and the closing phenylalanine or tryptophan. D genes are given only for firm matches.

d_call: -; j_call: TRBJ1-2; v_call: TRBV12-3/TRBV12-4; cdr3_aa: ASRAIVRDGYT
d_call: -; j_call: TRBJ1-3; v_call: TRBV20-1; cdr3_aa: SADSASGNTIY
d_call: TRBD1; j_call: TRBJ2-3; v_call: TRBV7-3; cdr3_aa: ASSPQGAADTQY
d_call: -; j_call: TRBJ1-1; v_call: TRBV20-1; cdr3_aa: SARESFWGTMGTEAF
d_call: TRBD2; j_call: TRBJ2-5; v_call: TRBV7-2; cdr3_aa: ASSPLGTSGETQY
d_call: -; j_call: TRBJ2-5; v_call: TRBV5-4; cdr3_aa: ASSSVGAETQY
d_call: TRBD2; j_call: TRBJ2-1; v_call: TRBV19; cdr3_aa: ASSIWATSGSSYNEQF
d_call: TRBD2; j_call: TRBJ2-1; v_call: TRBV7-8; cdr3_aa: ASSLSLADNEQF
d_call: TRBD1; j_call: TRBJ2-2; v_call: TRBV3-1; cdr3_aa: ASSQAGTANTGELF
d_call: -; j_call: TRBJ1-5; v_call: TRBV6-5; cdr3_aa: ASSLRAYSNQPQH
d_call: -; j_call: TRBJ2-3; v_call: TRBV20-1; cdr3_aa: SASPPRADTQY
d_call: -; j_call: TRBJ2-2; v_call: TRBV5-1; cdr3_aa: ASSLVRVNTGELF
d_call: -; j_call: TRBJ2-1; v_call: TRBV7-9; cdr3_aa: ASSFRVGFYNEQF
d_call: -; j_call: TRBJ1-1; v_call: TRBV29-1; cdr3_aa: SVLSPGNTEAF
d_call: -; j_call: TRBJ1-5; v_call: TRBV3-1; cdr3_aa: ASSRGLHNQPQH
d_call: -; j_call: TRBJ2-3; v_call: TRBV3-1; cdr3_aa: ASSNADTQY
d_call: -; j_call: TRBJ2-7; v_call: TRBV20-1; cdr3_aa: SARPGGTYEQY
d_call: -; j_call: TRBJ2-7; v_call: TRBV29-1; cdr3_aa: SVGDPRLSYEQY
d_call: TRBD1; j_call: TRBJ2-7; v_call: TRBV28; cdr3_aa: ASSLSGGAGRRYEQY
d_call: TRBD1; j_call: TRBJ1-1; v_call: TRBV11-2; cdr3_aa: ASSLDAGTGSGEAF
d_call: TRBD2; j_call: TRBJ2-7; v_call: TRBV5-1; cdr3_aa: ASSLSGSAYEQY
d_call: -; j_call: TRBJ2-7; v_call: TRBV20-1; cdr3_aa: SARFPSVITYEQY
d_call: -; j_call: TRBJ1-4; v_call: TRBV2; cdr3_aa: ASTRQGGEKLF
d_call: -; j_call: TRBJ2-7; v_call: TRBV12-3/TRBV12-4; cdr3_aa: ASSLELQVEQY
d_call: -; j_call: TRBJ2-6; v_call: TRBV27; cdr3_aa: ASSGISGANVLT
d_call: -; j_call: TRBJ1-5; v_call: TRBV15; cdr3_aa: ATSRDLRVRQPQH
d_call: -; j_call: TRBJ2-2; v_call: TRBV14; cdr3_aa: ASSQVRGNTGELF
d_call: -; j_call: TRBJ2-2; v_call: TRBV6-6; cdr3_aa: ASSYGQGGTGELF
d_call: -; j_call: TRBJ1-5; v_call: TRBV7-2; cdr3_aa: ASSLGSAGHNQPQH
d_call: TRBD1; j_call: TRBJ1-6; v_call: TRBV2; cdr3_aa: ASGPGQLGNSPLH
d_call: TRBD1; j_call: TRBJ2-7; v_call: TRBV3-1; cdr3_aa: ASSQVEGASEQY
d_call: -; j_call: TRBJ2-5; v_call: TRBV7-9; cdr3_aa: ASSFTQYRAGETQY
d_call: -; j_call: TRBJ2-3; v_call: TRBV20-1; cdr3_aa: SAVTSRDTQY
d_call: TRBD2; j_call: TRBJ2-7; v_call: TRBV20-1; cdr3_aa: SAGTSGTYEQY
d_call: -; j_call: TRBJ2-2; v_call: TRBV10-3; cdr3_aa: AISESTGVSSGELF
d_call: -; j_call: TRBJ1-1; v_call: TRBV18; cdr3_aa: ASSPLQGRPEAF
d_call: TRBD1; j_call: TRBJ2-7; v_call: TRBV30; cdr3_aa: AYLTLRTGTGGPYEQY